This T cell receptor beta chain is drawn from a study of blood T cell repertoires in COVID-19. The CDR3 is made up of 13 amino acids. After removal of 6 bases from V and 10 bases from J, the junction contained 8 bases not matched to a gene. Germline values: CDR1 MNHEY, CDR2 SVGAGI. As handled by the study authors: Estimation of nucleated cell counts relied on the amplification of reference gene primers. Generated by immunoSEQ multiplex PCR, the TCRdb table keeps only in-frame clones and is missing some. V and J calls plus clone size are reproduced from that table; the DNA served to infer D and trimming. Here the sample spans about 300,000 clones, around nine tenths being singletons.

J is TRBJ2-1 and V is TRBV6-5, with 8 bases lining up with TRBD2. Material: peripheral blood. The TCR originated in a man in his 70s with acute or convalescent COVID-19. The CDR3 DNA sequence: TGTGCCAGCAGAGGGACTAGTATCGCCGAGCAGTTCTTC. This translates into CASRGTSIAEQFF.